The 21 T cell receptor beta chains in this list originate from one sample, sequenced in a study of blood T cells in healthy people across ages. Combining a sample-barcoded 5' primer with a J-beta primer mix, a second PCR ran for 7 to 11 cycles. TCRdb analysed the 5' RACE reads with MiXCR anew, one entry per CDR3 protein. Of about 840,000 distinct CDR3 sequences detected, 25% to 35% appear once; the ten largest clones hold around 9.6%. This same sample was also taken into another study, of T cells of mothers and their children.

The sequenced sample was blood. These receptors were collected from a woman in her thirties or forties in good health.

The rearrangement uses TRBV25-1 and TRBJ1-6; D is unresolved. From germline, CDR1 is MGHDK and CDR2 SYGVNS. Trimming removed 1 base at V and 8 bases at J, with 6 bases between. The CDR3 covers 13 residues. CDR3 nucleotide sequence: TGTGCCAGCAGTGAATGGGAGTATTCACCCCTCCACTTT. This sequence encodes CASSEWEYSPLHF.

This chain joins TRBV6-1 and TRBJ2-3; no clear D gene. CDR1 is MNHNS and CDR2 is SASEGT in the germline V gene. Between the trimmed V and J ends, which lost 1 base and 7 bases, there was a span of 9 bases. The CDR3 extends over 13 amino acids. Here the CDR3 DNA reads TGTGCCAGCAGTGAAGAACCAGCATATACGCAGTATTTT. It is translated as CASSEEPAYTQYF.

The chain combines TRBV6-5 with TRBJ1-6, with 9 nucleotides matching TRBD1. With V trimmed by 10 bases and J by 7 bases, 8 bases remained unmatched. Germline V gene data show CDR1 as MNHEY and CDR2 as SVGAGI. This CDR3 is built from 14 residues. This chain's CDR3 is CATRAGTGNSPLHF. The CDR3 DNA is TGTGCCACCAGAGCCGGGACAGGGAATTCACCCCTCCACTTT.

This clonotype showed up just a few times. The chain carries TRBV7-2 and TRBJ2-3, with D maybe TRBD2 (7 bases). The V end was cut by 2 bases, the J end by 6 bases, with 18 bases between. CDR3 length: 16 amino acids. Germline loops: CDR1 SGHTA, CDR2 FQGNSA. CDR3 in amino acids: CASSLIGGGGEDTQYF. CDR3 nucleotides: TGTGCCAGCAGCTTAATCGGGGGCGGGGGAGAGGATACGCAGTATTTT.

This clonotype was observed many times. The genes are TRBV10-3 and TRBJ2-1; D perhaps matches TRBD2 (6 bases). Trimming pared 10 bases from V and 0 bases from J, leaving 16 bases between. Germline lookup yields CDR1 ENHRY and CDR2 SYGVKD. The CDR3 covers 15 residues. CDR3 coding DNA: TGTGCCACCGGGACTGGAATCAGCTCCTACAATGAGCAGTTCTTC. This sequence encodes CATGTGISSYNEQFF.

This clonotype was seen once. This chain links TRBV19 with TRBJ2-3; 7 positions match TRBD2. V lost 5 bases to trimming and J lost 6 bases; unmatched junction nucleotides: 11. CDR1 is LNHDA and CDR2 is SQIVND in the germline V gene (reference sequence). CDR3 length: 15 residues. CDR3 region: CASSPRRGNPDTQYF. CDR3 DNA: TGTGCCAGTAGTCCCCGGCGGGGGAACCCTGATACGCAGTATTTT. The full variable domain, its missing parts supplied by reference TRBV19 and TRBJ2-3, is DGGITQSPKYLFRKEGQNVTLSCEQNLNHDAMYWYRQDPGQGLRLIYYSQIVNDFQKGDIAEGYSVSREKKESFPLTVTSAQKNPTAFYLCASSPRRGNPDTQYFGPGTRLTVL.

This clonotype occurred a few times. CDR3 sequence (DNA): TGTGCCAGCAGGCGCGAGGTCGGCTACACCTTC. This codes for CASRREVGYTF. The chain joins TRBV5-6 to TRBJ1-2; no clear D. This CDR3 has 11 amino acids. With 5 bases removed from V and 8 bases from J, the gap between germline ends came to 10 bases. Germline values: CDR1 SGHDT, CDR2 YYEEEE.

As to this clonotype: This may be a read error, as it is one base from a much larger clone. The genes are TRBV7-6 and TRBJ2-5, with D perhaps given as TRBD1 or TRBD2 (6 bases each). Deletions cut 5 bases from V and 5 bases from J, with 18 bases between. Germline V CDR1 and CDR2: SGHVS, FNYEAQ. The CDR3 totals 15 residues. The CDR3 nucleotides are TGTGCCAGCAGCCTGATGGGACGGGGGCGGGAGACCCAGTACTTC. Protein: CASSLMGRGRETQYF.

A word on this clonotype: This clone may be a read error of a much larger clone one base away. This chain uses TRBV20-1 with TRBJ2-1; maybe TRBD2 (6 bases). With the DNA end fitting TRBJ2-7 better, the J assignment may be wrong. The length of the CDR3 is 15 residues. Germline V CDR1 and CDR2: DFQATT, SNEGSKA (reference sequence). The CDR3 nucleotides are TGCAGTGCTATACCGGGACTCAGCTTGAGGAATGAGCAGTACTTC. Translating it yields CSAIPGLSLRNEQYF.

On this clonotype itself: Mismatch with germline at one junction end may stem from a read error. The J gene is TRBJ2-1, the V gene TRBV7-9; 10 nucleotides line up with TRBD1. Germline CDR1 and CDR2: SEHNR and FQNEAQ (reference sequence). This CDR3 spans 16 amino acids. This CDR3 reads CASSLDGQGDYNVQFF. CDR3 bases: TGTGCCAGCAGCCTCGACGGACAGGGGGACTACAATGTGCAGTTCTTC.

The sample holds a few counts of this clonotype. The chain has TRBV5-5 and TRBJ2-2, with TRBD1 matching 8 bases. The V segment lost 6 bases and the J segment 1 base; nucleotides outside the gene matches: 11. This CDR3 has 17 residues. CDR1 is SGHKS, CDR2 YYEKEE, per germline (reference sequence). The CDR3 DNA reads as TGTGCCAGCAAGTTGAGCCCCGGGACAGGGAACACCGGGGAGCTGTTTTTT. This sequence encodes CASKLSPGTGNTGELFF.

Only a few counts were recorded for this clonotype. The CDR3 sequence: CSARSGGTTYEQYF. Here the CDR3 DNA reads TGCAGTGCGAGAAGCGGGGGCACGACCTACGAGCAGTACTTC. This chain joins TRBV20-1 and TRBJ2-7, with 8 bases that match TRBD2. Germline V gene lookup returns CDR1 DFQATT and CDR2 SNEGSKA (reference sequence). With V trimmed by 6 bases and J by 2 bases, 9 bases remained unmatched. This CDR3 comprises 14 residues.

This clonotype was counted at least ten times. The CDR3 nucleotides read TGTGCCAGCAGCTCCTCGGGCCAGGGGGCTAGGGAGACCCAGTACTTC. Amino acids: CASSSSGQGARETQYF. V is TRBV7-9 and J is TRBJ2-5; 8 bases map to TRBD1. The germline CDR1 and CDR2 sequences are SEHNR and FQNEAQ (reference sequence). The CDR3 consists of 16 residues. V was pared by 4 bases and J by 5 bases, with 12 bases of the junction left unmatched.

This clonotype was seen once. The gene calls are TRBV12-3 or TRBV12-4 and TRBJ1-4; the D is unclear. The CDR3 is 12 residues long. The germline V and J ends were trimmed by 6 bases and 10 bases, with 12 bases remaining between them. The CDR3: CASRGSLGKLFF. The CDR3 DNA sequence: TGTGCCAGCAGGGGTTCATTAGGAAAACTGTTTTTT.

A note on this clonotype: Possible read error: a much larger clone is one base away. The CDR3 sequence: CASNWTGGAAGETQYF. Written as DNA, the CDR3 is TGTGCCAGCAACTGGACAGGGGGCGCGGCTGGGGAGACCCAGTACTTC. V usage is TRBV7-2 and J usage is TRBJ2-7; TRBD1 agrees at 11 bases. Gene TRBJ2-5 matches the end of the DNA better, so the J call may be wrong. CDR1 is SGHTA and CDR2 is FQGNSA in the germline V gene. CDR3 length equals 16 residues.

The chain combines TRBV20-1 with TRBJ1-1; no clear D gene. The CDR3 is 13 amino acids. V lost 5 bases and J lost 1, with 11 bases in between. Germline assignment: CDR1 DFQATT and CDR2 SNEGSKA (reference sequence). The CDR3 is CSAFPGRNTEAFF. CDR3 bases: TGCAGTGCTTTCCCCGGAAGGAACACTGAAGCTTTCTTT.

CDR3 in amino acids: CASSRPGRGGMNTEAFF. For the CDR3, the DNA is TGTGCCAGCAGTCGTCCGGGCCGGGGGGGGATGAACACTGAAGCTTTCTTT. J is TRBJ1-1 and V is TRBV12-3 or TRBV12-4; D possibly corresponds to TRBD1 (5 bases). V was cut by 5 bases and J by 0 bases, with 19 bases left in between. The CDR3 runs 17 residues.

This chain joins TRBV20-1 and TRBJ2-5, with 11 bases lining up with TRBD1. CDR3 length: 15 amino acids. Germline-derived CDR1 and CDR2 are DFQATT and SNEGSKA (reference sequence). The CDR3 here is CTMGQGVLEEETQYF. The CDR3 DNA reads TGCACGATGGGACAGGGGGTTTTGGAGGAAGAGACCCAGTACTTC.

This clonotype was seen a few times. This clone may be a read error of a much larger clone one base away. J is TRBJ2-7 and V is TRBV4-1, with D possibly matching TRBD1 (5 bases). Per germline, CDR1 MGHRA and CDR2 YSYEKL. The CDR3 runs 15 residues. The V gene lost 2 bases and the J gene lost 6 bases, with 17 bases spanning the gap. CDR3: CASSQPTGRGSEQYF. CDR3 DNA sequence: TGCGCCAGCAGCCAACCTACAGGTAGAGGAAGCGAGCAGTACTTC.

This clonotype was recorded many times. The CDR3 DNA reads as TGCAGTGCTAGAGATCGGGCAGGGTACGAGCAGTACTTC. This gives the protein CSARDRAGYEQYF. V usage is TRBV20-1 and J usage is TRBJ2-7; a possible D gene is TRBD1 (5 bases). V lost 0 bases, J lost 4 bases, and 10 bases lay in between. The CDR3 covers 13 residues. Per the germline V gene, CDR1 is DFQATT and CDR2 is SNEGSKA (reference sequence).

In regard to this clonotype: This may come from a read error, since a much larger clone is one base off. V gene TRBV7-8 combines with J gene TRBJ2-1; TRBD2 matches 10 bases. The CDR3 totals 21 residues. Per germline, CDR1 SGHVS and CDR2 FQNEAQ. This CDR3 reads CTSSLARRLAGDLSSYNEQFF. In DNA, the CDR3 is TGTACCAGCAGCTTAGCGCGTCGGCTAGCGGGAGACCTAAGCTCCTACAATGAGCAGTTCTTC.